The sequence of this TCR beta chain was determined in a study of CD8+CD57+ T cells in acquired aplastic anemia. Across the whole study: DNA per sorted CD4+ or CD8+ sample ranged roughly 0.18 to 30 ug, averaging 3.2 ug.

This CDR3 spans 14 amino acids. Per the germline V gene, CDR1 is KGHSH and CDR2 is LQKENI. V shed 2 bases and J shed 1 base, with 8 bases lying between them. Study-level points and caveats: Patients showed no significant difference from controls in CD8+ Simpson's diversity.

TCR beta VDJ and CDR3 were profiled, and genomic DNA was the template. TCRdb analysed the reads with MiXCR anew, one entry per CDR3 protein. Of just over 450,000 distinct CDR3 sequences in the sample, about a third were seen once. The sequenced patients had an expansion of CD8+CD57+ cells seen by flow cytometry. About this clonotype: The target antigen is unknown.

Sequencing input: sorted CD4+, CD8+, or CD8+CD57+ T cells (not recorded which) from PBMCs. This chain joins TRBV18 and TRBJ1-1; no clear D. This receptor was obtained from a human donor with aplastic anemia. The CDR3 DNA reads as TGTGCCAGCTCACCAGGCCAGGAGAACACTGAAGCTTTCTTT. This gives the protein CASSPGQENTEAFF.